The 13 T cell receptor beta chains below were found in one sample sequenced in a study of vaccination and CD4 T cells after COVID-19. These TCRs are of unknown antigen specificity. The Oncomine TCR Beta short-read assay sequenced DNA from cultured CD4+ T cells. TCRdb redid the calling of the PCR reads with MiXCR, one entry per CDR3 protein. This sample has 10,000 or so distinct CDR3 sequences, with approximately 71% found just once. Treatment here: approximately nine-day PBMC culture with coronavirus spike peptide pools or control peptides (ViraFEST assay). Sequenced material: CD4+ T cells from blood, cultured in vitro. Receptors originate from a human donor who had recovered from COVID-19.

The CDR3, as DNA: TGCAGTGCCAGGACAGGGAGCTACGAGCAGTACTTC. As protein: CSARTGSYEQYF. The chain uses TRBV20-1 and TRBJ2-7; 8 bases map to TRBD1. J was trimmed by 3 bases and V by 6 bases; bases with no gene match: 4. The germline gives CDR1 DFQATT, CDR2 SNEGSKA (reference sequence). The CDR3 has 12 residues.

J is TRBJ2-5 and V is TRBV6-2 or TRBV6-3; 7 positions agree with TRBD1. The V segment lost 8 bases and the J segment 5 bases; nucleotides outside the gene matches: 20. The CDR3 is made up of 17 amino acids. Germline V CDR1 and CDR2: MNHEY, SVGEGT. As DNA, the CDR3 is TGTGCCAGCGGAAGCAGGGGGTCTTTCTTGGTAGTGGAGACCCAGTACTTC. Translated: CASGSRGSFLVVETQYF.

The V and J genes are TRBV7-9 and TRBJ2-5; D not certain. Germline V gene lookup returns CDR1 SEHNR and CDR2 FQNEAQ (reference sequence). The CDR3 spans 12 residues. The V gene lost 2 bases and the J gene lost 4 bases, with 5 bases spanning the gap. This chain's CDR3 is CASSLSGETQYF. The CDR3 DNA reads TGTGCCAGCAGCTTATCGGGAGAGACCCAGTACTTC.

With regard to this clonotype: Relative to the germline gene, one junction end is altered; a read error may explain this. Written as DNA, the CDR3 is TGCAGCGTTGATCCCGGGAAGGTCGCGTTC. It translates to CSVDPGKVAF. V gene TRBV29-1 combines with J gene TRBJ1-2; D is ambiguous. Per germline, CDR1 SQVTM and CDR2 ANQGSEA. There are 10 residues in the CDR3.

This clonotype was counted between two and nine times. The chain has TRBV7-9 and TRBJ2-3; D gene ambiguous. The CDR3 length is 15 residues. CDR1 SEHNR and CDR2 FQNEAQ come from the germline V gene (reference sequence). Trimming shortened V by 1 base and J by 2 bases, and 10 bases separated the two germline ends. In DNA, the CDR3 is TGTGCCAGCAGCTTAGGTGTCAGCTTCACAGATACGCAGTATTTT. Protein product: CASSLGVSFTDTQYF.

Concerning this clonotype itself: One end of the junction does not line up with germline, which may come from a read error. The chain joins TRBV6-1 to TRBJ1-2; D is uncertain. The CDR3 covers 15 residues. The germline gives CDR1 MNHNS, CDR2 SASEGT. The CDR3 nucleotides are TGTGCCAGCAGTGAACAGGCCCGGACGGCCTATGGCCACACCTTC. Translated: CASSEQARTAYGHTF.

J is TRBJ1-2 and V is TRBV24-1; D gene ambiguous. The CDR3 runs 13 residues. CDR1 and CDR2 (germline): KGHDR, SFDVKD. Deletions cut 4 bases from V and 8 bases from J, with 13 bases between. The CDR3 coding sequence is TGTGCCACCAGTGACACCGGGCCACGGGGCTACACCTTC. This codes for CATSDTGPRGYTF.

This clonotype has just a few counts. The rearrangement uses TRBV20-1 and TRBJ1-1; D is uncertain. The CDR3 has 14 amino acids. Between the trimmed V and J ends, which lost 6 bases and 1 base, there was a span of 15 bases. The germline V gene has CDR1 DFQATT and CDR2 SNEGSKA (reference sequence). The chain's CDR3 is CSADLPGRNTEAFF. In nucleotides, the CDR3 is TGCAGTGCGGACTTACCAGGAAGGAACACTGAAGCTTTCTTT.

This clonotype has a handful of counts. The CDR3 loop reads CAWSLTLDTGNYGYTF. The CDR3 DNA sequence: TGTGCCTGGAGCCTGACCTTGGACACCGGGAACTATGGCTACACCTTC. This chain joins TRBV30 and TRBJ1-2, with TRBD1 as a possible D gene (5 bases). Trimming cost V 3 bases and J 2 bases, with 19 bases left between them. Germline V gene data show CDR1 as GTSNPN and CDR2 as SVGIG (reference sequence). This CDR3 is 16 amino acids long.

This chain uses TRBV28 with TRBJ2-7; 8 bases map to TRBD1. The CDR3 covers 13 residues. With 8 bases clipped from V and 2 bases from J, the junction kept 5 bases outside the gene matches. In germline, CDR1 is MDHEN, CDR2 SYDVKM. Written as DNA, the CDR3 is TGTGCCAGCCGGGACAGGCCAGCCTACGAGCAGTACTTC. Its protein is CASRDRPAYEQYF. Based on the CDR3 plus reference TRBV28 and TRBJ2-7, the full variable domain is DVKVTQSSRYLVKRTGEKVFLECVQDMDHENMFWYRQDPGLGLRLIYFSYDVKMKEKGDIPEGYSVSREKKERFSLILESASTNQTSMYLCASRDRPAYEQYFGPGTRLTVT.

The chain recombines TRBV27 with TRBJ2-7; a weak D match, TRBD2 (7 bases). Trimming shortened V by 5 bases and J by 4 bases, and 21 bases separated the two germline ends. The germline gives CDR1 MNHEY, CDR2 SMNVEV (reference sequence). CDR3 size: 16 residues. CDR3: CASSRGGGGAIYEQYF. CDR3 sequence (DNA): TGTGCCAGCAGTCGCGGCGGTGGGGGGGCTATTTACGAGCAGTACTTC.

The V gene is TRBV18, the J gene TRBJ1-2; possible D gene TRBD1, 5 bases. The germline V and J ends were trimmed by 5 bases and 6 bases, with 16 bases remaining between them. The CDR3 extends over 14 amino acids. Germline assignment: CDR1 KGHSH and CDR2 LQKENI. For the CDR3, the DNA is TGTGCCAGCTCATCCGCCCGGGGGGTTGATGGCTACACCTTC. Amino acids: CASSSARGVDGYTF.

The chain has TRBV27 and TRBJ2-3; 9 bases are a match to TRBD1. Looked up from germline, CDR1 is MNHEY and CDR2 is SMNVEV (reference sequence). The CDR3 covers 15 residues. Trimming removed 6 bases from V and 5 bases from J; junction bases left unmatched: 9. In nucleotides, the CDR3 is TGTGCCAGCAGGCTCGACAGGGGGATGGTAGATACGCAGTATTTT. This gives the protein CASRLDRGMVDTQYF.